This T cell receptor beta chain was retrieved from a study of blood T cell repertoires in COVID-19. Some clones are missing from TCRdb's copy, which holds only in-frame ones; the method was immunoSEQ multiplex PCR. In the table there are a few hundred thousand clones, 85% to 90% of which are singletons. Per the germline V gene, CDR1 is SSHAT and CDR2 is FNYEAQ (reference sequence). The CDR3 loop spans 14 amino acids. A note on this clone: One end of the junction does not line up with germline, which may come from a read error.

The sample comprised PBMCs or T cells enriched from blood (not recorded which). This chain joins TRBV7-7 and TRBJ2-5, with D possibly being TRBD2 (7 bases). The clonotype originates from a woman between 50 and 59 years old who had recovered from COVID-19. CDR3 amino acids: CASSPESGTKTQYF. CDR3 in DNA: TGTGCTAGCAGCCCCGAGAGCGGGACAAAGACCCAGTACTTC.